The next 19 T cell receptor beta chains were all read from a single sample in a study of cytomegalovirus exposure and HLA in healthy donors (dated by TCRdb to the late 2010s). The library relied on the immunoSEQ multiplex PCR assay. For the multiplex PCR, a mixture combining 60 forward primers for TCR Vbeta segments and 13 reverse primers for TCR Jbeta segments was used. TCRdb took this table from immuneACCESS and kept in-frame rearrangements with V and J called. Such tables lack part of the clones; where checked against another copy, unresolved V genes explain under half of the gap, and the rest is unexplained. The sample table holds nearly 200,000 clones. 0.74% of the sample comes from the top ten. The sample comprised PBMCs. These receptor sequences come from a boy aged 5-17 years in good health and CMV-seronegative.

This chain links TRBV6-6 with TRBJ2-5; 8 bases line up with TRBD1. The last part of the DNA fits TRBJ2-7 better; the J call may be wrong. The germline V gene has CDR1 MNHNY and CDR2 SVGAGI (reference sequence). The CDR3 is 16 residues long. The CDR3 DNA is TGTGCCAGCAGTTATCCCTCGGCCAGGGGGCATTACGAGCAGTACTTC. Protein sequence: CASSYPSARGHYEQYF.

The chain recombines TRBV18 with TRBJ1-5; D is ambiguous. CDR1 and CDR2 (germline): KGHSH, LQKENI. V was trimmed by 2 bases and J by 3 bases, leaving 14 bases between them. The CDR3 runs 16 residues. CDR3 in DNA: TGTGCCAGCTCACCATCAATTGGAGTATACAATCAGCCCCAGCATTTT. This codes for CASSPSIGVYNQPQHF.

This chain uses TRBV6-5 with TRBJ1-1, with D hard to call. Trimming took 4 bases from V and 1 from J, leaving 7 bases between them. The CDR3 extends over 13 amino acids. CDR1 and CDR2 from the germline V gene are MNHEY and SVGAGI. In DNA, the CDR3 is TGTGCCAGCAGTTCCCGACAGAACACTGAAGCTTTCTTT. This encodes CASSSRQNTEAFF.

V usage is TRBV30 and J usage is TRBJ1-1; D is undetermined. Germline V lookup: CDR1 GTSNPN, CDR2 SVGIG (reference sequence). V was pared by 8 bases and J by 0 bases, with 10 bases between. CDR3 size: 12 residues. CDR3 sequence reads: CATESMNTEAFF. For the CDR3, the DNA is TGTGCCACAGAGTCCATGAACACTGAAGCTTTCTTT.

The chain carries TRBV19 and TRBJ2-5; D perhaps matches TRBD1 (6 bases). Germline lookup yields CDR1 LNHDA and CDR2 SQIVND (reference sequence). The length of the CDR3 is 15 residues. V lost 5 bases to trimming and J lost 2 bases, with 15 bases between them. As DNA, the CDR3 is TGTGCCAGTAGTGCCCCAGGGGACGGGCAAGAGACCCAGTACTTC. It encodes CASSAPGDGQETQYF.

V is TRBV15 and J is TRBJ1-5, with 9 bases lining up with TRBD1. CDR1 is LNHNV and CDR2 is YYDKDF in the germline V gene (reference sequence). The trim removed 0 bases at V and 5 bases at J, leaving 5 bases unmatched. The CDR3 loop spans 16 amino acids. CDR3 residues: CATSREDRGTDQPQHF. CDR3 sequence (DNA): TGTGCCACCAGCAGAGAAGACAGGGGGACGGATCAGCCCCAGCATTTT.

The chain carries TRBV10-3 and TRBJ2-7; D not resolved. The V gene's germline CDR1 is ENHRY and CDR2 SYGVKD. The germline V and J ends were trimmed by 4 bases and 0 bases, with 16 bases remaining between them. The CDR3 is made up of 16 amino acids. Here the CDR3 DNA reads TGTGCCATCAGTGGCTCGGTTAAAGCTTACTCCTACGAGCAGTACTTC. This codes for CAISGSVKAYSYEQYF.

The rearrangement links TRBV4-1 to TRBJ1-2; no definite D call. Germline V lookup: CDR1 MGHRA, CDR2 YSYEKL. The CDR3 sequence is 13 residues long. Trimming pared 5 bases from V and 5 bases from J, leaving 12 bases between. CDR3 region: CASSSPVDYGYTF. The CDR3 DNA follows: TGCGCCAGCAGCTCCCCGGTAGATTATGGCTACACCTTC.

The V and J genes are TRBV7-6 and TRBJ2-3, with 10 bases lining up with TRBD1. The germline V gene encodes CDR1 SGHVS and CDR2 FNYEAQ. Trimming cost V 1 base and J 4 bases; bases outside gene matches: 5. The length of the CDR3 is 16 residues. Written as DNA, the CDR3 is TGTGCCAGCAGCTTAGGTTGGACAGGGGGATCAGATACGCAGTATTTT. This gives the protein CASSLGWTGGSDTQYF.

The rearrangement uses TRBV6-5 and TRBJ1-3; a weak D match, TRBD1 (6 bases). This CDR3 comprises 15 residues. Germline CDR1 and CDR2: MNHEY and SVGAGI. The germline V and J ends were trimmed by 5 bases and 0 bases, with 11 bases remaining between them. The DNA of the CDR3 is TGTGCCAGCAGTAAACAGGGCTACTCTGGAAACACCATATATTTT. Amino acid sequence: CASSKQGYSGNTIYF.

The chain has TRBV6-1 and TRBJ2-5, with D tentatively TRBD2 (6 bases). The V end was cut by 5 bases, the J end by 5 bases, with 18 bases between. From germline, CDR1 is MNHNS and CDR2 SASEGT. This CDR3 comprises 15 residues. Here the CDR3 reads CASSLDVAGRETQYF. The CDR3 coding sequence is TGTGCCAGCAGTTTAGACGTGGCAGGGAGGGAGACCCAGTACTTC.

The chain couples TRBV19 to TRBJ2-2; D possibly corresponds to TRBD1 (5 bases). CDR1 LNHDA and CDR2 SQIVND come from the germline V gene (reference sequence). CDR3 size: 15 residues. The ends were cut back, 0 bases at V and 4 bases at J, with 9 bases in the middle. In DNA, the CDR3 is TGTGCCAGTAGTATAGAGGGGCTAGGCACCGGGGAGCTGTTTTTT. It codes for CASSIEGLGTGELFF.

This sequence joins TRBV30 and TRBJ2-3; a weak D match, TRBD2 (7 bases). Germline CDR1 reads GTSNPN; CDR2 reads SVGIG (reference sequence). This CDR3 has 15 residues. The V and J ends lost 5 bases and 4 bases respectively, with 19 bases between them. The CDR3 DNA reads TGTGCCTGGGGGGGGTGGGGGGGGCCAGCAGATACGCAGTATTTT. It yields the protein CAWGGWGGPADTQYF.

The chain employs TRBV7-3 and TRBJ1-1; unclear D gene. This CDR3 is built from 14 residues. CDR1 SGHTA and CDR2 FQGTGA come from the germline V gene. V dropped 5 bases and J dropped 0 bases, with 10 bases sitting between them. The CDR3 sequence is CASSPRGMNTEAFF. CDR3 bases: TGTGCCAGCAGCCCCAGAGGGATGAACACTGAAGCTTTCTTT.

The genes are TRBV19 and TRBJ2-6; the match to TRBD2 covers 9 bases. The junction had 5 bases not matched to a gene; V was cut back by 5 bases and J by 0 bases. The CDR3 is made up of 17 amino acids. CDR1 is LNHDA and CDR2 is SQIVND in the germline V gene (reference sequence). CDR3 coding DNA: TGTGCCAGTAGTCCTAGCGGGGCGTCCTCTGGGGCCAACGTCCTGACTTTC. This gives the protein CASSPSGASSGANVLTF.

The chain recombines TRBV4-1 with TRBJ2-3, with TRBD1 matching over 11 bases. The germline V gene encodes CDR1 MGHRA and CDR2 YSYEKL. The CDR3 consists of 17 residues. V lost 2 bases to trimming and J lost 7 bases; unmatched junction nucleotides: 11. The DNA for the CDR3 is TGCGCCAGCAGCCAACCGGGCCGGGACAGGGGGAGAAATACGCAGTATTTT. Its protein is CASSQPGRDRGRNTQYF.

The gene calls are TRBV6-1 and TRBJ1-3, with 7 bases identical to TRBD1. The CDR3 totals 16 residues. CDR1 is MNHNS and CDR2 is SASEGT in the germline V gene. The junction had 8 bases not matched to a gene; V was cut back by 2 bases and J by 4 bases. The DNA of the CDR3 is TGTGCCAGCAGTGAATTGGGGACAGCAGGAGGAAACACCATATATTTT. It yields the protein CASSELGTAGGNTIYF.

This chain connects TRBV28 to TRBJ2-5, with D possibly matching TRBD2 (6 bases). Trimming took off 6 bases at V and 6 bases at J, with 14 bases between the two ends. The CDR3 is 13 residues long. From germline, CDR1 is MDHEN and CDR2 SYDVKM. The CDR3 DNA is TGTGCCAGCAGCGCGGGGACCCATCAGACCCAGTACTTC. This codes for CASSAGTHQTQYF. The full variable domain, completed using reference TRBV28 and TRBJ2-5, is DVKVTQSSRYLVKRTGEKVFLECVQDMDHENMFWYRQDPGLGLRLIYFSYDVKMKEKGDIPEGYSVSREKKERFSLILESASTNQTSMYLCASSAGTHQTQYFGPGTRLLVL.

V is TRBV7-9 and J is TRBJ1-5; TRBD1 agrees at 9 bases. V dropped 4 bases and J dropped 7; count of bases not matched to a gene: 11. CDR1 and CDR2 (germline): SEHNR, FQNEAQ (reference sequence). The CDR3 has 16 residues. CDR3 nucleotides: TGTGCCAGCAGCTCTTCCGGGACAGGGAAAGGGCAGCCCCAGCATTTT. Its protein product is CASSSSGTGKGQPQHF.